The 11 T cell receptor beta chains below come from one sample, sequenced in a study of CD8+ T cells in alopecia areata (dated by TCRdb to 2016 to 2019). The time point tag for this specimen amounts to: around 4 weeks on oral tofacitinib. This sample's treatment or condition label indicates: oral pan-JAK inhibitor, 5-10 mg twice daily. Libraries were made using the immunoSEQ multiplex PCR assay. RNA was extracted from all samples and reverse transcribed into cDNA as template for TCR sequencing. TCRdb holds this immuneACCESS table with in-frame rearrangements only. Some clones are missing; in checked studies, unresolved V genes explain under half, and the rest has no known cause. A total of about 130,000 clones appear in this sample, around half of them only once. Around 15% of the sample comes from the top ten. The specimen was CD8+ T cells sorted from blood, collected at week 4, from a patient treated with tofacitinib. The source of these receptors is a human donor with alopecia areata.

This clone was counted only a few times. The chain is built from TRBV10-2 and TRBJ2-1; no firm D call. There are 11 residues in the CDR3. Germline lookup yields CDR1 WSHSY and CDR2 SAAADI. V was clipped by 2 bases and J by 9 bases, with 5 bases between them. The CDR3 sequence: CASSEAVEQFF. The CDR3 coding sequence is TGCGCCAGCAGTGAGGCGGTTGAGCAGTTCTTC.

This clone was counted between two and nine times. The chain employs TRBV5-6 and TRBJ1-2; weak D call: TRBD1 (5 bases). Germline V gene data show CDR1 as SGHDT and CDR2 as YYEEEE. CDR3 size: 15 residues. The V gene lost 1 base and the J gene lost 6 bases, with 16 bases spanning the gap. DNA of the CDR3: TGTGCCAGCAGCTTGTGGCCGCCAGGGAGAGATGGCTACACCTTC. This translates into CASSLWPPGRDGYTF.

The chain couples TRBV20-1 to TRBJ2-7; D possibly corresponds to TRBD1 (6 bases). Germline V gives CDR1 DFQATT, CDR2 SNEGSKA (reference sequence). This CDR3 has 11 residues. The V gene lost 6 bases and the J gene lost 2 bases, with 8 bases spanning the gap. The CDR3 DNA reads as TGCAGTGCCTGGGACACCTACGAGCAGTACTTC. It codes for CSAWDTYEQYF.

CDR3: CSVEDLATGVGGYTF. The CDR3 nucleotides read TGCAGCGTTGAAGATCTAGCGACAGGGGTGGGTGGCTACACCTTC. The V call is TRBV29-1, the J call TRBJ1-2; TRBD1 matches 8 bases. CDR1 and CDR2 (germline): SQVTM, ANQGSEA. Losses at the gene ends were 0 bases for V and 7 bases for J; bases not matched to a gene: 10. The CDR3 is made up of 15 amino acids.

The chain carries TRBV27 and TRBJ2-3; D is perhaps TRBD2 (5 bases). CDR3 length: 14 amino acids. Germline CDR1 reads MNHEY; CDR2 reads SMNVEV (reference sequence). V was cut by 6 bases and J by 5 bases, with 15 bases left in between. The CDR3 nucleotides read TGTGCCAGCAGCCGCGGGCGAGGGCTAGATACGCAGTATTTT. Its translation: CASSRGRGLDTQYF.

The CDR3 is CASSLSSGYTEAFF. CDR3 DNA sequence: TGTGCCAGCAGTTTATCTTCAGGGTACACTGAAGCTTTCTTT. The chain is built from TRBV27 and TRBJ1-1; perhaps TRBD1 as D (5 bases). The germline V gene has CDR1 MNHEY and CDR2 SMNVEV (reference sequence). Between the trimmed V and J ends, which lost 0 bases and 3 bases, there was a span of 8 bases. The length of the CDR3 is 14 residues.

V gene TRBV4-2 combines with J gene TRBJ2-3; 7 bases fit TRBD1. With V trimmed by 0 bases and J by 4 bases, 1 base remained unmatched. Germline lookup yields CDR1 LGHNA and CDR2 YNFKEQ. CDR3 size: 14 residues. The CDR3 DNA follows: TGTGCCAGCAGCCAAGACCAGGGGGCAGATACGCAGTATTTT. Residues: CASSQDQGADTQYF.

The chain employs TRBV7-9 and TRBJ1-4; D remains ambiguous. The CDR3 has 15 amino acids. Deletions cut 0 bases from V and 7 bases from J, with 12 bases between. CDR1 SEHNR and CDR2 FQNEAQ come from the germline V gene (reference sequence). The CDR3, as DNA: TGTGCCAGCAGCTTAGCAACCGAAGGGATTGAAAAACTGTTTTTT. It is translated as CASSLATEGIEKLFF.

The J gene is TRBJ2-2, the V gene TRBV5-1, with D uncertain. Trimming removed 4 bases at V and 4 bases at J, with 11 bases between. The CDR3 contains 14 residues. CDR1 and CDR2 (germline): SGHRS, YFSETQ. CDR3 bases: TGCGCCAGCAGCAGATCAATCGGCACCGGGGAGCTGTTTTTT. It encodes CASSRSIGTGELFF.

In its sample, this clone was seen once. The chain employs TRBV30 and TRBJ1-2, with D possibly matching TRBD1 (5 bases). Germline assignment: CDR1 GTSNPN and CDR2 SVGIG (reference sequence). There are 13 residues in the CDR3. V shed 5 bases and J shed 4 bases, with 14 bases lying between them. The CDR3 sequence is CAWLTPGGYGYTF. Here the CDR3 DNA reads TGTGCCTGGCTTACACCCGGGGGCTATGGCTACACCTTC. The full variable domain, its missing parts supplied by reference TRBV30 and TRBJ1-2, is SQTIHQWPATLVQPVGSPLSLECTVEGTSNPNLYWYRQAAGRGLQLLFYSVGIGQISSEVPQNLSASRPQDRQFILSSKKLLLSDSGFYLCAWLTPGGYGYTFGSGTRLTVV.

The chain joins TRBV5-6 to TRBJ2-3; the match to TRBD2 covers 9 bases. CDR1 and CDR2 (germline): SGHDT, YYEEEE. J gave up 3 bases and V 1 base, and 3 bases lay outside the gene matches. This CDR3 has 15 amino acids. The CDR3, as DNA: TGTGCCAGCAGCTTGAAGCGGGGGGATACAGATACGCAGTATTTT. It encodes CASSLKRGDTDTQYF.